This paragraph covers one T cell receptor beta chain sequence. The data are from a study of blood T cell repertoires in COVID-19. In the study overall: COVID-19 samples collected from the United States, Italy and Spain covered acute and convalescent phases. The cDNA or gDNA used as material had been derived from T cells, B-cell-depleted T cells, or PBMCs.

Germline CDR1 and CDR2: MGHRA and YSYEKL. V shed 1 base and J 1 base; nucleotides not matched to a gene: 7. The length of the CDR3 is 16 residues. Original handling: How many nucleated cells were present was estimated from reference gene primer amplification. Some clones are missing from TCRdb's copy, which holds only in-frame ones; the method was immunoSEQ multiplex PCR. From that table come the V and J calls and clone size; the DNA was used to work out D and trimming. The table includes under 300,000 clones, 85% to 90% detected once. The V and J genes are TRBV4-1 and TRBJ2-7; 7 nucleotides agree with TRBD2. The specimen sequenced was peripheral blood. The source is a woman in her forties with acute or convalescent COVID-19. The CDR3 reads CASSQGPAGKSYEQYV. The CDR3 nucleotides are TGCGCCAGCAGCCAAGGGCCAGCGGGGAAGTCCTACGAGCAGTACGTC.